This T cell receptor beta chain is drawn from a study of T cell responses to AZD1222 COVID-19 vaccine. Points from the study as a whole: Females made up more of the donors, who were largely white British, and clonal diversity may have come out too low.

Sequencing used immunoSEQ multiplex PCR; TCRdb keeps in-frame clones, though not all of them. The sample consists of around 89,000 clones, approximately 91% of them appearing once. CDR1 and CDR2 from the germline V gene are LNHDA and SQIVND (reference sequence). The CDR3 contains 12 residues. V shed 6 bases and J 4 bases; nucleotides not matched to a gene: 1. For this clone: As yet, its antigen is unknown.

The sample was peripheral blood, taken on day 0 of AZD1222 vaccination. V is TRBV19 and J is TRBJ2-7, with 9 bases matching TRBD1. This receptor was identified in an adult in good health. CDR3 sequence reads: CASRGQGYEQYF. Written as DNA, the CDR3 is TGTGCCAGTAGGGGACAGGGATACGAGCAGTACTTC.